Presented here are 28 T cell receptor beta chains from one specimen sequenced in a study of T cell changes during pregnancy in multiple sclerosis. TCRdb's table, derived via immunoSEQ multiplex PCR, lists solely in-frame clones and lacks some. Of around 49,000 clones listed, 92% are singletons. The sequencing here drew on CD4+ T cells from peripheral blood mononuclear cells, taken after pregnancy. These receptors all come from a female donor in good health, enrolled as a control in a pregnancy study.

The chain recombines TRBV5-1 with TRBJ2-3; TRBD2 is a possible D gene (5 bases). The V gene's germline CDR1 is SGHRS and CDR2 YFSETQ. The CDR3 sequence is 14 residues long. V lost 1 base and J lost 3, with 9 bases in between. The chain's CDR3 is CASSLSGKTDTQYF. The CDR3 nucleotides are TGCGCCAGCAGCTTGTCCGGGAAAACAGATACGCAGTATTTT.

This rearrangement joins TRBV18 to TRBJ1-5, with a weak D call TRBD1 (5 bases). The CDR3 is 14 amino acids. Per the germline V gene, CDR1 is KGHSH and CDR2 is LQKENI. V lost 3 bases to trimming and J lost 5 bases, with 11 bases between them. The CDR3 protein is CASSPAGVDQPQHF. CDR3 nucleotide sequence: TGTGCCAGCTCACCGGCGGGGGTCGATCAGCCCCAGCATTTT.

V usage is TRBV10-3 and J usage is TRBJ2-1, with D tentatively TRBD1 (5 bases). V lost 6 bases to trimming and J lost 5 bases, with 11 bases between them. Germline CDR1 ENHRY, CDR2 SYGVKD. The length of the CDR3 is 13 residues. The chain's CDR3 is CAISPFRDNEQFF. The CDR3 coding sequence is TGTGCCATCAGCCCCTTCAGGGACAATGAGCAGTTCTTC.

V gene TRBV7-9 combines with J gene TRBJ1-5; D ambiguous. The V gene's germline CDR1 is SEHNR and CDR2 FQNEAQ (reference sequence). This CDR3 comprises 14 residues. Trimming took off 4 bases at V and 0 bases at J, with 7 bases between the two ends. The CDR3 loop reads CASSSAGSNQPQHF. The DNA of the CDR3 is TGTGCCAGCAGCTCCGCGGGTAGCAATCAGCCCCAGCATTTT.

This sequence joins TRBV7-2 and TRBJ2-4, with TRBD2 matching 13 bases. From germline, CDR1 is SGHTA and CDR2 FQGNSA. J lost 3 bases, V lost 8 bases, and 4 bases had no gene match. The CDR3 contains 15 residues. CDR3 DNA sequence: TGTGCCAGCGGACTAGCGGGAGTAGTCAAAAACATTCAGTACTTC. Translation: CASGLAGVVKNIQYF.

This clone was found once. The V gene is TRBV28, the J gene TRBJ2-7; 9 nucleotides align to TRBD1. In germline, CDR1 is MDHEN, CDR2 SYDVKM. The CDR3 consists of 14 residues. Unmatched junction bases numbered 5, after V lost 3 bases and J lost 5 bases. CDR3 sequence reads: CASSFRDRVNEQYF. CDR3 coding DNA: TGTGCCAGCAGTTTCCGGGACAGGGTAAACGAGCAGTACTTC.

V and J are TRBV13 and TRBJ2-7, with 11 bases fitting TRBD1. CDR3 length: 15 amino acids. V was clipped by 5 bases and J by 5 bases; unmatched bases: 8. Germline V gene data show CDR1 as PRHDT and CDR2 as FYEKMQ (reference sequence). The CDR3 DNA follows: TGTGCCAGCAGCCCATCGGGGACAGGGGGTCACGAGCAGTACTTC. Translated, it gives CASSPSGTGGHEQYF.

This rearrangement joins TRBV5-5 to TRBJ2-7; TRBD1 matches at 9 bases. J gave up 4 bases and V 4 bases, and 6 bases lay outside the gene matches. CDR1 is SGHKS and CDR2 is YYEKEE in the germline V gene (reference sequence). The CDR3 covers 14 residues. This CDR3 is CASSPRDRAYEQYF. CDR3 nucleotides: TGTGCCAGCAGCCCCCGGGACAGGGCTTACGAGCAGTACTTC.

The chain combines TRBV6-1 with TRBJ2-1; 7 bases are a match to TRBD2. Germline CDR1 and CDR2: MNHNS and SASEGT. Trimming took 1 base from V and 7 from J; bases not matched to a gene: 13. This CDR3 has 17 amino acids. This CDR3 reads CASSEETGGRPKNEQFF. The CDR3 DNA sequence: TGTGCCAGCAGTGAAGAAACGGGAGGCCGCCCAAAAAATGAGCAGTTCTTC.

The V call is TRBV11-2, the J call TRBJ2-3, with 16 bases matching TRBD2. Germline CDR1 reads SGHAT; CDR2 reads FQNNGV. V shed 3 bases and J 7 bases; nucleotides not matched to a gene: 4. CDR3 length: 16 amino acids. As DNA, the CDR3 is TGTGCCAGCAGCTTGGGACTAGCGGGAGGGACCTATACGCAGTATTTT. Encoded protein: CASSLGLAGGTYTQYF. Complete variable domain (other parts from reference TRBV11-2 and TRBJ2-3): EAGVAQSPRYKIIEKRQSVAFWCNPISGHATLYWYQQILGQGPKLLIQFQNNGVVDDSQLPKDRFSAERLKGVDSTLKIQPAKLEDSAVYLCASSLGLAGGTYTQYFGPGTRLTVL.

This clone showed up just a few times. The CDR3 protein is CASAPGWIAYEQYF. DNA of the CDR3: TGCGCCAGCGCGCCAGGGTGGATTGCCTACGAGCAGTACTTC. The V and J genes are TRBV5-1 and TRBJ2-7; TRBD1 might be the D (5 bases). Germline assignment: CDR1 SGHRS and CDR2 YFSETQ. The CDR3 sequence is 14 residues long. V was shortened by 7 bases and J by 2 bases, with 16 bases between the two germline ends.

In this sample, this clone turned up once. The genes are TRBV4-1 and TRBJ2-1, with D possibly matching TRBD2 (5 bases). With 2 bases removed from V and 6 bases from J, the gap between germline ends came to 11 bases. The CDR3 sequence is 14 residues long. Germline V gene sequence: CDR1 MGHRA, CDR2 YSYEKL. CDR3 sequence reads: CASSQPRTRNEQFF. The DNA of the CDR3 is TGCGCCAGCAGCCAACCTAGGACTCGCAATGAGCAGTTCTTC.

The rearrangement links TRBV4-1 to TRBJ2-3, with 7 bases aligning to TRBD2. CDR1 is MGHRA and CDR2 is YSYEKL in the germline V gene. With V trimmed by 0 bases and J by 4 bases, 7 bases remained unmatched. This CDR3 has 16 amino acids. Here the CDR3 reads CASSQDYGGKADTQYF. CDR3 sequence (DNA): TGCGCCAGCAGCCAAGATTACGGGGGGAAGGCAGATACGCAGTATTTT.

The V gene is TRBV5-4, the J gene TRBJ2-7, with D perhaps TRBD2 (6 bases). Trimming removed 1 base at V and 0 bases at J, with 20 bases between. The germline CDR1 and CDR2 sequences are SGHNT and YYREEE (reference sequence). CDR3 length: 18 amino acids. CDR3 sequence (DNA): TGTGCCAGCAGCTTGATCGTTGCGGGAATCGCGGGCTCCTACGAGCAGTACTTC. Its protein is CASSLIVAGIAGSYEQYF.

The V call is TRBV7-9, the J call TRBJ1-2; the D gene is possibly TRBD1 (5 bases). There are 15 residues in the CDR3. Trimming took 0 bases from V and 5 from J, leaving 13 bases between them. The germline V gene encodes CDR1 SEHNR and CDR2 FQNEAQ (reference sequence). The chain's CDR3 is CASSLAQGSSYGYTF. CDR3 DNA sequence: TGTGCCAGCAGCTTAGCGCAGGGTTCTTCATATGGCTACACCTTC.

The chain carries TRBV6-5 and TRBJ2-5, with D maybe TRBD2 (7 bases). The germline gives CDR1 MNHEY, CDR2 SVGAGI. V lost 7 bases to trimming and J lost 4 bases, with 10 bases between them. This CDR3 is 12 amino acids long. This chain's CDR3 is CASKGGIETQYF. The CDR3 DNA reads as TGTGCCAGCAAGGGGGGGATAGAGACCCAGTACTTC.

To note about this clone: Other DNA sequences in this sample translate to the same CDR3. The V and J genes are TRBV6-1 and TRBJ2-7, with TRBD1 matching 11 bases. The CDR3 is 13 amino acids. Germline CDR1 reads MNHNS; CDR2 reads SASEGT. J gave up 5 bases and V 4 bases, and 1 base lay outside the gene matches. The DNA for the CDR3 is TGTGCCAGCAGTGGGGACAGGGGGAACGAGCAGTACTTC. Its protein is CASSGDRGNEQYF.

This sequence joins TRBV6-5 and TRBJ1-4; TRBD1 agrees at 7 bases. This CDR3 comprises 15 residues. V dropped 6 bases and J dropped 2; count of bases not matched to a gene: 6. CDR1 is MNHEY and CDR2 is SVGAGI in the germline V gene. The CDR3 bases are TGTGCCAGCAGCTACACGACAGGGACTAATGAAAAACTGTTTTTT. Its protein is CASSYTTGTNEKLFF.

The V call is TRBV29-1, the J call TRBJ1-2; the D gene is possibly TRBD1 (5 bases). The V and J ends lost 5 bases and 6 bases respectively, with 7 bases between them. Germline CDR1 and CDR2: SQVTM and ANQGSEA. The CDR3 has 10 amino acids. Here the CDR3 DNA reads TGCAGCGTTTGGGGGGATGGCTACACCTTC. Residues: CSVWGDGYTF.

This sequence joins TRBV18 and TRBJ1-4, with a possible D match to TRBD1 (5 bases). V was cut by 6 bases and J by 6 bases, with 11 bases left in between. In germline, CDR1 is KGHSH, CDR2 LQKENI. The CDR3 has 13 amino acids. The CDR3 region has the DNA TGTGCCAGCTCCCGAGGGGAGGATGAAAAACTGTTTTTT. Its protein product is CASSRGEDEKLFF.

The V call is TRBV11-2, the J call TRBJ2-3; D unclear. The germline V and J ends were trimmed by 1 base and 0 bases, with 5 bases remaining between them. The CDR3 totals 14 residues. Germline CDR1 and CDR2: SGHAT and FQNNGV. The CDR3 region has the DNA TGTGCCAGCAGCTTAGTGGCCAGCACAGATACGCAGTATTTT. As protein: CASSLVASTDTQYF. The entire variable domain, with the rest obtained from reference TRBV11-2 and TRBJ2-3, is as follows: EAGVAQSPRYKIIEKRQSVAFWCNPISGHATLYWYQQILGQGPKLLIQFQNNGVVDDSQLPKDRFSAERLKGVDSTLKIQPAKLEDSAVYLCASSLVASTDTQYFGPGTRLTVL.

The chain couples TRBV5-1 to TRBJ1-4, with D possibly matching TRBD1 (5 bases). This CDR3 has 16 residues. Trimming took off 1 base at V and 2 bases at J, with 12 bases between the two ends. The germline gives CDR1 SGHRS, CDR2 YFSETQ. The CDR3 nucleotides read TGCGCCAGCAGCTTGTCGTTGGGGCAGACTAATGAAAAACTGTTTTTT. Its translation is CASSLSLGQTNEKLFF.

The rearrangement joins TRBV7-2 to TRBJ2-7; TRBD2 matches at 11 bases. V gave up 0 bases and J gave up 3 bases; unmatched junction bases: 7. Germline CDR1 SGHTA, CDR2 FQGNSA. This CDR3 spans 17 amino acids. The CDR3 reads CASSLASTSGGNYEQYF. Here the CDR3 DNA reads TGTGCCAGCAGCTTAGCGTCCACTAGCGGGGGTAACTACGAGCAGTACTTC.

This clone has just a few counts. CDR3 sequence reads: CASGPEGGQGSRRYTF. In DNA form, the CDR3 reads TGTGCTAGTGGTCCCGAGGGGGGACAGGGGTCACGCCGCTACACCTTC. This chain uses TRBV12-5 with TRBJ1-2; TRBD1 agrees at 10 bases. CDR1 is LGHNT and CDR2 is FRNRAP in the germline V gene. Trimming at V came to 5 bases and at J to 9 bases, leaving 15 bases not matched to a gene. The CDR3 is 16 residues long.

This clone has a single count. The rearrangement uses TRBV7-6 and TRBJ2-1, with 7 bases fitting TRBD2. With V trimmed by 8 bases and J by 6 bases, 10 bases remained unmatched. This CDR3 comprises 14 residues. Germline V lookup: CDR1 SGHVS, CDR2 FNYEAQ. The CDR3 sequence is CASRREPGTNEQFF. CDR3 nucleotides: TGTGCCAGCCGGCGGGAGCCGGGGACCAATGAGCAGTTCTTC. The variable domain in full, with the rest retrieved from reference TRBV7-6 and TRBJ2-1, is GAGVSQSPRYKVTKRGQDVALRCDPISGHVSLYWYRQALGQGPEFLTYFNYEAQQDKSGLPNDRFSAERPEGSISTLTIQRTEQRDSAMYRCASRREPGTNEQFFGPGTRLTVL.

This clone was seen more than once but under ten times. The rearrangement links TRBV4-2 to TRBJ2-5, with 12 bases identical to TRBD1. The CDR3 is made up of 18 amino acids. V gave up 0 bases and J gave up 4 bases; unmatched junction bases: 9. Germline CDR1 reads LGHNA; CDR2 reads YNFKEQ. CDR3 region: CASSQDGTGGTGGETQYF. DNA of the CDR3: TGTGCCAGCAGCCAAGACGGGACAGGGGGCACAGGAGGAGAGACCCAGTACTTC.

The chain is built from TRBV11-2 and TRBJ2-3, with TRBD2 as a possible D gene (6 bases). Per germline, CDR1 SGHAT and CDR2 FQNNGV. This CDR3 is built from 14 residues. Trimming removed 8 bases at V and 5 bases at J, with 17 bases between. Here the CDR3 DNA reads TGTGCCAGCGCCCCCCAGGGAGCGGGAGATACGCAGTATTTT. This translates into CASAPQGAGDTQYF.

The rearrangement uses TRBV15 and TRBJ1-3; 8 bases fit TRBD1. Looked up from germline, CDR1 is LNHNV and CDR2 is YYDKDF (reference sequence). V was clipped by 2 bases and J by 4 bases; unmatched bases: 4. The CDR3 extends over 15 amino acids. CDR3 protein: CATSRNHRGGNTIYF. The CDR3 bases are TGTGCCACCAGCAGAAACCACAGGGGGGGAAACACCATATATTTT.